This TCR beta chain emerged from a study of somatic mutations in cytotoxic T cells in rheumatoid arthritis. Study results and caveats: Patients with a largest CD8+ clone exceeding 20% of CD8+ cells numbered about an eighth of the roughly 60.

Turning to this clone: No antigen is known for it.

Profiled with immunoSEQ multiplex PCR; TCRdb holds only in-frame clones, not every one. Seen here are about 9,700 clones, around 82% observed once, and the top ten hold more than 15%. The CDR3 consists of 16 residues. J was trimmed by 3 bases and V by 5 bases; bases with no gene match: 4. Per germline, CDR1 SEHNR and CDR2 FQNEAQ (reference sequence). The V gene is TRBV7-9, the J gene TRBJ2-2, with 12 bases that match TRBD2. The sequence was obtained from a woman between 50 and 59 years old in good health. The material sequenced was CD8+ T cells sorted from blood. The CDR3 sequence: CASSPGTSGYTGELFF. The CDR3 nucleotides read TGTGCCAGCAGCCCTGGGACTAGCGGGTACACCGGGGAGCTGTTTTTT.